Listed here is a single T cell receptor beta chain. Its antigen is still unknown. The library was generated by the immunoSEQ multiplex PCR assay. A mixture of 60 forward primers for TCR Vbeta segments and 13 reverse primers for TCR Jbeta segments was used in the multiplex PCR. The CDR3 region of rearranged TCR beta genes was amplified from genomic DNA by a multiplex PCR assay. The amplified TCR beta libraries were sequenced on the Illumina HiSeq System as 87-base-pair reads. In the source study's methods: In a later analysis, about 80 million unique TCR beta chains were counted across the 666 repertoires, and roughly 9.9 million of these chains were shared by at least two donors. A nearest-neighbor algorithm error-corrected the raw reads and collapsed the reads into unique sequences, merging closely related sequences to remove PCR and sequencing errors. Alignment of CDR3 sequences to IMGT reference sequences was used to assign V, D and J gene segments. For a sequence to be retained, a match of at least six nucleotides to both a V gene segment and a J gene segment was required. Rearrangements were called productive when the CDR3 lacked stop codons and stayed in frame with V and J; all others were non-productive. Following IMGT convention, CDR3 was defined as the stretch from the second conserved V-encoded cysteine to the conserved J-encoded phenylalanine. The earlier analysis of 550 to 650 of the donors excluded any sequence lacking an unambiguous match to a single V gene segment. An earlier analysis of 587 of the donors classified V segments as functional when productive rearrangements were above 56.7% and as segregating when the standard deviation between donors was above 5%. A statistical classification framework was built for diagnosing cytomegalovirus status from the catalog of TCR beta chain sequences. V and J gene assignment, in a later analysis, came from comparing TCR nucleotide sequences with IMGT/GENE-DB human TR gene sequences. Using the TCRdist pipeline, a later analysis assigned CDR3 sequences along with most-parsimonious VDJ recombination scenarios. In a later analysis, each TCR beta chain was defined by its CDR3 amino acid sequence together with its V-gene family, and reads lacking a unique V-gene family were excluded. To address suspected cross-contamination and a sequencing artifact, a later analysis removed several hundred highly shared, low-generation-probability nucleotide sequences. In a later analysis, a clonal expansion index for each public chain was calculated from normalized within-repertoire ranks of inferred template counts. In a later analysis, generation probabilities were computed using a VDJ recombination model fitted to out-of-frame rearrangements, and the results were checked against IGoR. In a later analysis, TCR-TCR, TCR-HLA and TCR-CMV co-occurrence was scored with hypergeometric tests, and a repertoire-size bias correction was applied to TCR pairs. A later analysis estimated false discovery rates by permuting HLA or CMV assignments 20 times. A later analysis grouped co-occurring TCRs with DBSCAN, adding TCRdist sequence similarity when clustering within HLA-allele-positive subsets. For co-occurrence clustering, repertoires with fewer than 30,000 or more than 120,000 public chains were excluded, along with four or five repertoires with anomalous nucleotide sharing. TCRdb stores this immuneACCESS table with in-frame sequences only. Part of the clones is absent; in the studies checked, under half of the shortfall reflects unresolved V genes, and no reason is known for the rest. The V and J calls and clone size come from that table; D and trimming were worked out from the DNA. The data table for this sample lists roughly 72,000 clones. Of the sample, 3% to 4.5% falls within the top ten clones.

The data were taken from a study of cytomegalovirus exposure and HLA in healthy donors (dated by TCRdb to about 2017). For context, the study as a whole: An earlier analysis of roughly 570 of the donors reported 276 Gb of sequence data and 117 million unique TCR beta sequences obtained from roughly 180 million T cells. Because of strong linkage in the cohort, roughly five DR-DQ haplotypes were treated as single units for association and clustering. Roughly 300 gigabases of sequencing data and approximately 85 million unique TCR sequences were included in an early release covering around 650 HLA-typed donors. Genome-wide SNP genotypes for about 55% of the roughly 670 donors were used in a later genetic analysis, which treated that subset as a discovery cohort. Along with the approximately 700-subject first cohort, a separate validation cohort of about 110 different subjects was used. In the later analysis, no new phenotypic data were used to find candidate immune exposures; instead, reliance was placed on TCR beta sequences and their occurrence across donors. Typing coverage differed by locus: A, B, C, DRB1 and DQB1 were typed in roughly 620-630 donors, DQA1 in approximately 520, DPA1 in some 600, and DPB1 in about 450. The study combined high-throughput TCR immunosequencing, statistical association of individual TCRs with disease status, and machine learning to predict cytomegalovirus infection status. Class I and class II HLA loci were covered by the typing at four-digit resolution. A later analysis re-examined previously published TCR beta repertoires from over 500 donors and added high-resolution HLA genotyping to investigate patterns of TCR occurrence. Every discovery cohort repertoire had been produced on one sequencing platform. Alongside the repertoire data, information on donor age, sex, ethnicity and CMV serostatus was compiled. Among a few hundred genotyped donors of the cohort, an average of roughly 240,000 unique TCR beta nucleotide sequences were sequenced per donor, about a sixth of them non-productive. The study profiled the T cell repertoires of hundreds of subjects by immunosequencing and related them to cytomegalovirus serostatus. Of the approximately 370 genotyped donors, less than 90% were placed in the genetic ancestry cluster associated with self-reported Caucasian donors. An earlier analysis of 500 to 650 of the donors applied high-throughput TCR beta sequencing to assess whether each TCR beta V gene segment acted as functional or pseudogenic. The aim of the study was to test whether cataloging public T cell receptors could identify signatures of past pathogen exposure. The full study reports these points: Some IMGT-functional V segments, including TRBV6-2 and TRBV6-3, could not be told apart with the 87-base-pair reads, so those segments were excluded. Several of the top co-occurrence clusters appeared to be linked to parvovirus B19, influenza, CMV and Epstein-Barr virus, according to a later analysis. Specific HLA alleles were associated with 16,951 TCR beta sequences at a false discovery rate of 0.05 in a later analysis. Cytomegalovirus status was reported to be diagnosed by the classifier with high specificity and sensitivity in both the original and validation cohorts. In a later analysis, HLA-associated TCR beta chains were found to be more clonally expanded and to have lower generation probabilities than equally common non-associated chains. Most TCR sequences were observed very rarely across donors, whereas some public TCRs were present in many individuals. Because counts were too low, seventeen rarely observed V segments, including chromosome 9 orphons, were left out of the earlier analysis of 500 to 650 of the donors. A later genetic analysis reported fewer N-insertions in productive TCRs among donors in an Asian-associated ancestry cluster than the approximately 700-donor mean. Assigning TCR associations to individual alleles was difficult when HLA alleles, especially DR and DQ, strongly co-occurred. An association between a missense DCLRE1C variant and V-gene and J-gene trimming of TCR beta chains was found in a later genetic analysis and replicated in an independent cohort. According to a later analysis, TCR association rates differed among HLA loci, with DRB1 alleles showing the most associated TCRs and HLA-C alleles showing the fewest. According to a later analysis, most CMV-associated TCR beta chains appeared to be HLA-restricted, and the HLA associations seemed to be driven largely by CMV exposure. A cluster of highly shared sequence variants was judged likely to be a technical artifact of the sequencing pipeline. Because some donors lacked HLA typing at each locus, the association tests relied only on the typed subset. A further reported finding was that TCR beta sequences accurately predicted the HLA-A and HLA-B alleles for most subjects in the first cohort. CMV serostatus was the only immune exposure information available for the cohort. The study listed 164 TCR beta chains as associated with cytomegalovirus. The authors suggested that the approach could potentially be generalized to other disease states and immunological phenotypes. A few of the identified cytomegalovirus-associated TCR beta chains were confirmed in vitro to be specific for cytomegalovirus antigens. Linkage disequilibrium might explain the correlated functional status among segregating V segments, but an unknown experimental factor could not be excluded. This cohort had only TCR beta chains sequenced, and the lack of alpha or paired-chain data limited which features could be detected. The presence/absence analyses assumed that sequencing depth was roughly uniform across donors, and that assumption may not be true. An earlier analysis of around 500 of the donors showed that most TCR beta V segments appeared in productive rearrangements either about 90% or about 30% of the time, which broadly matched IMGT annotations.

The cohort consisted of more than 650 healthy bone marrow donors. All cohort members were sampled while nominally healthy, although unrecorded immune exposures were likely present. The donor was CMV seropositive and belonged to the group of about 290 seropositive cohort members. A peripheral blood sample was provided by each donor, and peripheral blood mononuclear cells were used for TCR beta sequencing. The Qiagen DNeasy Blood Extraction Kit was used to extract genomic DNA from the blood cell samples. Relative to germline, V is 6 bases shorter and J is 1 base shorter, with 15 bases between their ends. The CDR3 sequence holds 15 residues, the cysteine and phenylalanine included. The entry retains the CDR3 DNA only, 45 bases that are in frame from base 1. CDR1 and CDR2 (MDHEN, SYDVKM) derive from the germline V gene.

Sequencing was carried out using PBMCs. This sequence originates from a young man in good health and CMV-seropositive. Rearrangement joined TRBV28 to TRBJ1-1; matching of 5 bases hints at TRBD1 as the D gene. The CDR3 region reads CASSQGGARNTEAFF. Read as DNA, the sequence is TGTGCCAGCAGCCAGGGAGGAGCGAGGAACACTGAAGCTTTCTTT.